This passage covers 20 T cell receptor beta chains from one sample sequenced in a study of lymphopenia after photon versus proton radiotherapy. Assay used: immunoSEQ multiplex PCR; TCRdb lists only in-frame clones, some missing. The data hold tens of thousands of clones, with just over 90% observed a single time. The sequenced sample was peripheral blood, obtained from a patient treated with photon-based radiotherapy. The receptors shown here come from a woman aged 65 to 85 with pancreatic cancer.

This clone was recorded once. This chain uses TRBV7-3 with TRBJ2-2; weak D call: TRBD2 (6 bases). Germline V gene sequence: CDR1 SGHTA, CDR2 FQGTGA. The CDR3 contains 13 residues. Between the trimmed V and J ends, which lost 5 bases and 6 bases, there was a span of 10 bases. As DNA, the CDR3 is TGTGCCAGCAGCCAGGGACTTTCCGGGGAGCTGTTTTTT. Translation gives CASSQGLSGELFF.

The chain carries TRBV15 and TRBJ1-2, with D perhaps matching TRBD1 (6 bases). The CDR3 runs to 14 residues. V lost 5 bases, J lost 12 bases, and 22 bases lay in between. The germline CDR1 and CDR2 sequences are LNHNV and YYDKDF (reference sequence). The CDR3 bases are TGTGCCACCAGCGGGCATGGGGACAACGCGTATCACACCTTC. The encoded protein is CATSGHGDNAYHTF.

This chain connects TRBV14 to TRBJ2-5, with D perhaps matching TRBD1 (6 bases). From germline, CDR1 is SGHDN and CDR2 FVKESK. There are 16 residues in the CDR3. Trimming stripped 4 bases from V and 2 bases from J, with 17 bases between. The CDR3: CASSPFQTGVQETQYF. The CDR3 bases are TGTGCCAGCAGCCCGTTTCAGACAGGAGTACAAGAGACCCAGTACTTC.

This chain connects TRBV11-2 to TRBJ2-5, with D possibly TRBD1 on 5 matching bases. The V end was cut by 5 bases, the J end by 0 bases, with 10 bases between. This CDR3 is built from 14 residues. CDR1 SGHAT and CDR2 FQNNGV come from the germline V gene. The CDR3 sequence is CASSQQAYQETQYF. The DNA for the CDR3 is TGTGCCAGCAGCCAACAGGCGTACCAAGAGACCCAGTACTTC. The full variable domain, in which reference TRBV11-2 and TRBJ2-5 provide the parts outside the CDR3, is EAGVAQSPRYKIIEKRQSVAFWCNPISGHATLYWYQQILGQGPKLLIQFQNNGVVDDSQLPKDRFSAERLKGVDSTLKIQPAKLEDSAVYLCASSQQAYQETQYFGPGTRLLVL.

The gene calls are TRBV6-4 and TRBJ1-5; no firm D call. The CDR3 is made up of 15 amino acids. The V end lost 1 base, the J end lost 7 bases, and 14 bases lay between the germline ends. Per the germline V gene, CDR1 is MRHNA and CDR2 is SNTAGT. The chain's CDR3 is CASSDCRGSGQPQHF. The CDR3 DNA follows: TGTGCCAGCAGTGACTGTCGAGGGAGTGGCCAGCCCCAGCATTTT.

This sequence joins TRBV19 and TRBJ2-1; no definite D call. The CDR3 spans 15 residues. V gave up 1 base and J gave up 9 bases, with 16 bases separating them. CDR1 is LNHDA and CDR2 is SQIVND in the germline V gene (reference sequence). The CDR3, as DNA: TGTGCCAGTAGTATAGCTCGGCCCCCATCTTGTGAGCAGTTCTTC. It is translated as CASSIARPPSCEQFF. The full variable domain, completed using reference TRBV19 and TRBJ2-1, is DGGITQSPKYLFRKEGQNVTLSCEQNLNHDAMYWYRQDPGQGLRLIYYSQIVNDFQKGDIAEGYSVSREKKESFPLTVTSAQKNPTAFYLCASSIARPPSCEQFFGPGTRLTVL.

V gene TRBV27 combines with J gene TRBJ1-2; tentatively, D is TRBD1 (6 bases). The CDR3 is 15 residues long. V lost 4 bases to trimming and J lost 5 bases, with 17 bases between them. From germline, CDR1 is MNHEY and CDR2 SMNVEV (reference sequence). CDR3 amino acids: CASSWGFDRTYGYTF. In DNA, the CDR3 is TGTGCCAGCAGTTGGGGGTTTGACAGGACTTATGGCTACACCTTC.

The genes are TRBV20-1 and TRBJ2-1; a weak D match, TRBD1 (6 bases). With 3 bases removed from V and 15 bases from J, the gap between germline ends came to 15 bases. Germline loops: CDR1 DFQATT, CDR2 SNEGSKA (reference sequence). The CDR3 has 11 residues. DNA for the CDR3: TGCAGTGCTAGTTTCGACAGGCAAAGGTTCTTC. It translates to CSASFDRQRFF.

The count of this clone is one. The chain combines TRBV10-2 with TRBJ2-3; possibly TRBD2 for D (5 bases). The V gene's germline CDR1 is WSHSY and CDR2 SAAADI. Trimming cost V 9 bases and J 2 bases, with 12 bases left between them. This CDR3 is built from 13 residues. DNA for the CDR3: TGCGCCAGTTACCGGGAAGACACAGATACGCAGTATTTT. Residues: CASYREDTDTQYF.

The chain recombines TRBV30 with TRBJ2-7; D not resolved. CDR1 and CDR2 (germline): GTSNPN, SVGIG (reference sequence). This CDR3 has 14 residues. V was pared by 3 bases and J by 8 bases, with 20 bases between. CDR3 DNA sequence: TGTGCCTGGAGGCTCCCCGGGTCAGTGGGGAAGCAGTACTTC. This gives the protein CAWRLPGSVGKQYF.

This clone was seen a few times. The chain links TRBV7-9 to TRBJ1-2; D unresolved. Trimming took off 1 base at V and 6 bases at J, with 12 bases between the two ends. Germline V CDR1 and CDR2: SEHNR, FQNEAQ (reference sequence). The CDR3 spans 14 residues. The CDR3 protein is CASSLVGVEHGYTF. Here the CDR3 DNA reads TGTGCCAGCAGCTTAGTTGGGGTGGAACATGGCTACACCTTC.

The rearrangement links TRBV19 to TRBJ1-3, with TRBD1 identical over 7 bases. After removal of 3 bases from V and 5 bases from J, the junction contained 7 bases not matched to a gene. The CDR3 spans 15 residues. Germline CDR1 is LNHDA and CDR2 is SQIVND (reference sequence). CDR3 DNA: TGTGCCAGTAGTATCGGACAGGCCGTCCGAAACACCATATATTTT. Its protein is CASSIGQAVRNTIYF.

V gene TRBV10-3 combines with J gene TRBJ2-1, with D possibly being TRBD1 (5 bases). The CDR3 contains 14 residues. Trimming stripped 7 bases from V and 5 bases from J, with 15 bases between. Germline V gives CDR1 ENHRY, CDR2 SYGVKD. This chain's CDR3 is CAITKDPRDNEQFF. In nucleotides, the CDR3 is TGTGCCATCACTAAGGACCCCAGGGACAATGAGCAGTTCTTC.

V gene TRBV19 combines with J gene TRBJ2-1; 9 nucleotides agree with TRBD2. V shed 11 bases, J shed 4 bases, and the junction held 9 bases outside the gene matches. The germline CDR1 and CDR2 sequences are LNHDA and SQIVND (reference sequence). This CDR3 has 14 residues. CDR3 sequence (DNA): TGTGCCGCGGGGGGCGGGAGGGCGTACAATGAGCAGTTCTTC. Protein sequence: CAAGGGRAYNEQFF.

This rearrangement joins TRBV15 to TRBJ2-5; D not resolved. Germline assignment: CDR1 LNHNV and CDR2 YYDKDF (reference sequence). The CDR3 loop spans 13 amino acids. Trimming stripped 3 bases from V and 5 bases from J, with 10 bases between. The CDR3 sequence: CATSSFGRETQYF. The CDR3 DNA follows: TGTGCCACCAGCAGTTTCGGTCGGGAGACCCAGTACTTC.

The rearrangement links TRBV9 to TRBJ2-5; a weak D match, TRBD2 (5 bases). Trimming removed 4 bases from V and 5 bases from J, with 15 bases in between. Per the germline V gene, CDR1 is SGDLS and CDR2 is YYNGEE. The CDR3 consists of 14 residues. CDR3 sequence (DNA): TGTGCCAGCAGCAGAGCGGTGGGCGGGGAGACCCAGTACTTC. Protein sequence: CASSRAVGGETQYF.

The V and J genes are TRBV5-4 and TRBJ1-3; 8 nucleotides line up with TRBD1. The CDR3 extends over 14 amino acids. V shed 5 bases and J 3 bases; nucleotides not matched to a gene: 4. Per the germline V gene, CDR1 is SGHNT and CDR2 is YYREEE (reference sequence). The DNA for the CDR3 is TGTGCCAGCAGACAAGACAGGGGTGGAAACACCATATATTTT. Protein product: CASRQDRGGNTIYF.

The V call is TRBV7-2, the J call TRBJ2-3, with unresolved D. The V end was cut by 3 bases, the J end by 7 bases, with 5 bases between. Per the germline V gene, CDR1 is SGHTA and CDR2 is FQGNSA. CDR3 length: 11 residues. In nucleotides, the CDR3 is TGTGCCAGCAGCTTTGGGAATACGCAGTATTTT. Its translation: CASSFGNTQYF.

J is TRBJ1-2 and V is TRBV4-2, with a tentative D call TRBD1 (5 bases). CDR3 length: 14 residues. Germline loops: CDR1 LGHNA, CDR2 YNFKEQ. With 4 bases removed from V and 5 bases from J, the gap between germline ends came to 14 bases. The DNA of the CDR3 is TGTGCCAGCAGCCCGACAGCCGAGGCTTATGGCTACACCTTC. It encodes CASSPTAEAYGYTF.

This chain links TRBV10-3 with TRBJ2-7, with 8 nucleotides matching TRBD1. The CDR3 totals 14 residues. The germline CDR1 and CDR2 sequences are ENHRY and SYGVKD. The V and J ends lost 5 bases and 2 bases, in that order; junction bases with no gene match: 5. Here the CDR3 DNA reads TGTGCCATCAGTACCGGGACAGGAGCCTACGAGCAGTACTTC. Translating it yields CAISTGTGAYEQYF.